The 20 T cell receptor beta chains below were found in one sample sequenced in a study of molecular identifiers for immune sequencing clone quantification. TCRdb re-analysed the PCR reads in MiXCR, keeping a single row per CDR3 protein. The sample shows approximately 97,000 distinct CDR3 sequences, roughly 24% of them seen only once. The sequenced sample was naive CD8+ T cells from blood, with Jurkat cell RNA spiked in. The subset here: FACS-sorted CD8+CD4-CCR7+CD45RA+ naive T cells. The receptors derive from a human donor in good health. Some libraries in this study had Jurkat cell RNA spiked in.

This clonotype was seen ten or more times. The chain uses TRBV5-6 and TRBJ2-3; the D is unclear. CDR3 length: 12 amino acids. Per the germline V gene, CDR1 is SGHDT and CDR2 is YYEEEE. V gave up 3 bases and J gave up 1 base, with 3 bases separating them. In nucleotides, the CDR3 is TGTGCCAGCAGCTCCGGCACAGATACGCAGTATTTT. The encoded protein is CASSSGTDTQYF.

This clonotype was observed many times. The V call is TRBV19, the J call TRBJ1-5; no definite D call. The CDR3 loop spans 15 amino acids. Germline CDR1 is LNHDA and CDR2 is SQIVND (reference sequence). V was pared by 5 bases and J by 1 base, with 12 bases between. As DNA, the CDR3 is TGTGCCAGTAGTCCAGCGACCAGGAGCAATCAGCCCCAGCATTTT. It is translated as CASSPATRSNQPQHF.

This chain links TRBV27 with TRBJ1-5, with a weak D call TRBD1 (5 bases). This CDR3 has 13 amino acids. Trimming removed 3 bases at V and 7 bases at J, with 10 bases between. Germline loops: CDR1 MNHEY, CDR2 SMNVEV (reference sequence). CDR3 sequence (DNA): TGTGCCAGCAGTTTGGGACGGAGGCAGCCCCAGCATTTT. Amino acid sequence: CASSLGRRQPQHF.

This clonotype was found a few times. This rearrangement joins TRBV28 to TRBJ2-7; D is uncertain. Trimming took 5 bases from V and 4 from J, leaving 9 bases between them. The CDR3 sequence is 12 residues long. The germline V gene encodes CDR1 MDHEN and CDR2 SYDVKM. CDR3 nucleotides: TGTGCCAGCAGTCACAGTTTATACGAGCAGTACTTC. Translation gives CASSHSLYEQYF. The whole variable domain, filled in from reference TRBV28 and TRBJ2-7, reads DVKVTQSSRYLVKRTGEKVFLECVQDMDHENMFWYRQDPGLGLRLIYFSYDVKMKEKGDIPEGYSVSREKKERFSLILESASTNQTSMYLCASSHSLYEQYFGPGTRLTVT.

The table lists this clonotype with many counts. The DNA of the CDR3 is TGTGCCAGCAGCGCCCCGACAGGTCCTACAGATACGCAGTATTTT. Protein sequence: CASSAPTGPTDTQYF. The rearrangement joins TRBV9 to TRBJ2-3; a possible D gene is TRBD1 (6 bases). Trimming stripped 3 bases from V and 3 bases from J, with 14 bases between. In germline, CDR1 is SGDLS, CDR2 YYNGEE. This CDR3 is 15 amino acids long. Full variable domain (outside the CDR3, taken from reference TRBV9 and TRBJ2-3): DSGVTQTPKHLITATGQRVTLRCSPRSGDLSVYWYQQSLDQGLQFLIQYYNGEERAKGNILERFSAQQFPDLHSELNLSSLELGDSALYFCASSAPTGPTDTQYFGPGTRLTVL.

This clonotype has only a few counts. The CDR3 region has the DNA TGCAGCGTTGATTATTTCGGGGAGCTGTTTTTT. This sequence encodes CSVDYFGELFF. The chain has TRBV29-1 and TRBJ2-2; D gene uncertain. Trimming shortened V by 3 bases and J by 7 bases, and 6 bases separated the two germline ends. CDR1 is SQVTM and CDR2 is ANQGSEA in the germline V gene. CDR3 length: 11 residues.

The table lists this clonotype with many counts. The chain uses TRBV19 and TRBJ1-2; a weak D match, TRBD1 (5 bases). Germline loops: CDR1 LNHDA, CDR2 SQIVND (reference sequence). With 4 bases removed from V and 4 bases from J, the gap between germline ends came to 7 bases. The CDR3 sequence is 12 residues long. The CDR3 loop is CASSKDSYGYTF. The CDR3 DNA follows: TGTGCCAGTAGTAAAGACAGCTATGGCTACACCTTC.

Points on this clonotype: A much larger clone lies one base from this, so it may be a read error. The genes are TRBV19 and TRBJ1-5; TRBD2 matches at 8 bases. The J call may be mistaken, given a closer DNA end match to TRBJ2-3. This CDR3 spans 15 amino acids. CDR1 LNHDA and CDR2 SQIVND come from the germline V gene (reference sequence). In DNA, the CDR3 is TGTGCCAGTAGTTGGGGGACTAGGAGCAATCAGCCCCAGTATTTT. Protein product: CASSWGTRSNQPQYF.

Comments on this clonotype: A much larger clone lies one base from this, so it may be a read error. This chain uses TRBV7-9 with TRBJ1-1; possible D gene TRBD1, 6 bases. Germline V gives CDR1 SEHNR, CDR2 FQNEAQ (reference sequence). This CDR3 has 15 amino acids. The DNA of the CDR3 is TGTGCCAGCAGCCCTCGGAGGGACATGAACACTGCAGCTTTCTTT. This gives the protein CASSPRRDMNTAAFF.

This clonotype was found many times. The chain uses TRBV28 and TRBJ1-1; TRBD1 matches at 7 bases. Germline loops: CDR1 MDHEN, CDR2 SYDVKM. The CDR3 is 14 residues long. V lost 6 bases to trimming and J lost 0 bases; unmatched junction nucleotides: 4. CDR3 in DNA: TGTGCCAGCAGAAATCAGGGGGTGAACACTGAAGCTTTCTTT. Translating gives CASRNQGVNTEAFF.

In its sample, this clonotype was seen many times. The CDR3 here is CASSYSPTGGWADTQYF. CDR3 nucleotide sequence: TGTGCCAGCAGTTACTCACCCACAGGGGGTTGGGCAGATACGCAGTATTTT. The chain combines TRBV6-2 or TRBV6-3 with TRBJ2-3; 8 positions match TRBD1. Germline CDR1 and CDR2: MNHEY and SVGEGT. The CDR3 is 17 residues long. V trimming: 0 bases; J trimming: 4 bases; junction bases outside the gene matches: 9.

This clonotype was detected many times. The CDR3 DNA reads as TGTGCCAGCAGCGAAACAGGTATGAACACTGAAGCTTTCTTT. Translated, it gives CASSETGMNTEAFF. J is TRBJ1-1 and V is TRBV9; weak D call: TRBD1 (5 bases). V lost 3 bases and J lost 0, with 9 bases in between. This CDR3 region has 14 residues. Germline assignment: CDR1 SGDLS and CDR2 YYNGEE.

The sample holds many counts of this clonotype. The chain has TRBV4-3 and TRBJ2-1, with 9 bases fitting TRBD2. V shed 0 bases and J 0 bases; nucleotides not matched to a gene: 3. CDR3 length equals 17 residues. In germline, CDR1 is LGHNA, CDR2 YSLEER. The CDR3 nucleotides read TGCGCCAGCAGCCAAGATGGAGCGGGGGGCTCCTACAATGAGCAGTTCTTC. Translation: CASSQDGAGGSYNEQFF.

The CDR3: CAWTADTYEQYF. DNA for the CDR3: TGTGCCTGGACCGCGGACACCTACGAGCAGTACTTC. This chain connects TRBV30 to TRBJ2-7, with a tentative D call TRBD1 (5 bases). Trimming took 4 bases from V and 2 from J, leaving 9 bases between them. Germline lookup yields CDR1 GTSNPN and CDR2 SVGIG (reference sequence). This CDR3 contains 12 residues.

Note on this clonotype: This may stem from a read error, because a much larger clone lies one nucleotide away. The genes are TRBV5-1 and TRBJ2-3; 8 bases fit TRBD1. Looked up from germline, CDR1 is SGHRS and CDR2 is YFSETQ. The ends lost 0 bases at V and 3 bases at J; junction bases unmatched: 9. There are 17 residues in the CDR3. CDR3: CASSLVTGAAETDTQYF. The CDR3 DNA sequence: TGCGCCAGCAGCTTGGTGACAGGGGCCGCAGAAACAGATACGCAGTATTTT.

This clonotype showed up many times. This chain connects TRBV7-9 to TRBJ2-1; tentatively, D is TRBD1 (6 bases). The CDR3 totals 16 residues. Trimming stripped 5 bases from V and 6 bases from J, with 20 bases between. From germline, CDR1 is SEHNR and CDR2 FQNEAQ (reference sequence). The CDR3 nucleotides are TGTGCCAGCAGCCTAAGACCGGGGCAGGGGATCAATGAGCAGTTCTTC. Protein: CASSLRPGQGINEQFF.

There are a few counts of this clonotype. The J gene is TRBJ1-1, the V gene TRBV27; D gene ambiguous. This CDR3 contains 14 residues. V dropped 0 bases and J dropped 0 bases, with 5 bases sitting between them. CDR1 and CDR2 (germline): MNHEY, SMNVEV (reference sequence). The CDR3 spells CASSLSGMNTEAFF. In DNA, the CDR3 is TGTGCCAGCAGTTTATCCGGGATGAACACTGAAGCTTTCTTT.

The CDR3 sequence is CASSSNRDFYNEQFF. The CDR3 DNA reads as TGTGCCAGCAGCTCCAACCGGGACTTCTACAATGAGCAGTTCTTC. The J gene is TRBJ2-1, the V gene TRBV7-9; a weak D match, TRBD2 (6 bases). V was pared by 4 bases and J by 3 bases, with 13 bases between. The CDR3 sequence is 15 residues long. Germline assignment: CDR1 SEHNR and CDR2 FQNEAQ (reference sequence).

With respect to this clonotype: One junction end does not reproduce the germline sequence, and a read error may be involved. CDR3 nucleotides: TGTGCCAGTAGCCGGGGGAGCTCTGGAAGCACCATATATTTT. Translating gives CASSRGSSGSTIYF. The chain combines TRBV19 with TRBJ1-3; D is possibly TRBD1 (5 bases). CDR1 and CDR2 (germline): LNHDA, SQIVND (reference sequence). This CDR3 contains 14 residues.

This clonotype has at least ten counts. The chain carries TRBV18 and TRBJ2-5; 11 nucleotides align to TRBD2. The CDR3 runs to 15 residues. The germline gives CDR1 KGHSH, CDR2 LQKENI. With V trimmed by 2 bases and J by 1 base, 0 bases remained unmatched. In DNA form, the CDR3 reads TGTGCCAGCTCACCAGGGACTAGCGGCCAAGAGACCCAGTACTTC. This codes for CASSPGTSGQETQYF.